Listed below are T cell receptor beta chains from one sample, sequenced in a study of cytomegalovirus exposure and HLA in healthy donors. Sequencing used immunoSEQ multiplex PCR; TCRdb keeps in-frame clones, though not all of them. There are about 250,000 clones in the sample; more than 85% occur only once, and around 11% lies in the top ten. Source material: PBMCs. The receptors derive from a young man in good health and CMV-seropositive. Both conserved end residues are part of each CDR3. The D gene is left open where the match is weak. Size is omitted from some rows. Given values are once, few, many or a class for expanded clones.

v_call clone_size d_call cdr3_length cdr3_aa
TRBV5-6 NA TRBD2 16 CASSLELAGGYNEQFF
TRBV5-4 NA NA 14 CASSRDMSGNTIYF
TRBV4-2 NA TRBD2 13 CASSLAGAYEQYF
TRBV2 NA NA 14 CASSVPSTGNTIYF
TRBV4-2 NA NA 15 CASSQEGGAGTEAFF
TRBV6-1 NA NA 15 CASSELRGQNQPQHF
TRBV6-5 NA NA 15 CASSLVRTANEKLFF
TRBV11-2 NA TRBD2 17 CASSLDKDSGSYNEQFF
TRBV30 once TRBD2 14 CAWSARGGPYEQYF
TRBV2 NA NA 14 CASSLTASGNTIYF
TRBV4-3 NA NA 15 CASSQGFRDLWGYTF
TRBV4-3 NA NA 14 CASSQEPRFQPQHF
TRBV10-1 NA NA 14 CARWTEYSNQPQHF
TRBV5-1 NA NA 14 CASTQDSGGRGYTF
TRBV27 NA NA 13 CASSISSSYEQYF
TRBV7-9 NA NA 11 CASSLEAGYTF
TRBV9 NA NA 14 CASSQEDIFEKLFF
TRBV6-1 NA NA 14 CASTFGTTYYEQYF
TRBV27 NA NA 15 CASSATYTFRETQYF
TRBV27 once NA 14 CASSGDMRTDTQYF